This is a list of T cell receptor beta chains from one sample in a study of technical replicates of blood from a few donors. Assay: immunoSEQ multiplex PCR; the TCRdb copy retains only in-frame clones and omits some. This table has fewer than 60,000 clones, over 90% appearing once. The sample comprised PBMCs. The receptors come from a human donor in good health. Some clones in this sample may be carry-over from other donors' samples. Both conserved end residues are part of each CDR3. The D gene is left open where the match is weak. For some rows the clone size is stated as once, few or many, or as a class when expanded; others skip it.

cdr3_aa cdr3_nt v_call clone_size j_call d_call
CASSFAPGQGAYEQYF TGTGCCAGCAGTTTTGCACCGGGACAGGGGGCGTACGAGCAGTACTTC TRBV6-4 . TRBJ2-7 TRBD1
CASRPQGTGELFF TGTGCCAGCAGACCACAGGGCACCGGGGAGCTGTTTTTT TRBV7-2 . TRBJ2-2 .
CASSLGPSYGYTF TGTGCCAGCAGTTTAGGGCCTTCCTATGGCTACACCTTC TRBV28 . TRBJ1-2 .
CASSFVGEAFF TGTGCCAGCAGCTTCGTTGGCGAAGCTTTCTTT TRBV7-9 few TRBJ1-1 .
CSVEDLGRASNQPQHF TGCAGCGTTGAAGATCTTGGCAGGGCCAGCAATCAGCCCCAGCATTTT TRBV29-1 . TRBJ1-5 .
CASSPAGRGGQYEQYF TGTGCCAGCAGCCCTGCCGGTCGCGGGGGGCAATACGAGCAGTACTTC TRBV7-3 few TRBJ2-7 TRBD2
CASSQDPGRGEKLFF TGCGCCAGCAGCCAAGATCCAGGGAGGGGTGAAAAACTGTTTTTT TRBV4-1 . TRBJ1-4 .
CASRLTGLADNSPLHF TGTGCCAGCAGGCTGACAGGCCTGGCCGATAATTCACCCCTCCACTTT TRBV27 . TRBJ1-6 .
CASSQGVFGQGRGTGELFF TGCGCCAGCAGCCAAGGGGTTTTCGGACAGGGAAGGGGCACCGGGGAGCTGTTTTTT TRBV4-3 . TRBJ2-2 TRBD1
CASSRPGQGEKLFF TGTGCCAGCAGCCGCCCGGGACAAGGGGAAAAACTGTTTTTT TRBV5-5 . TRBJ1-4 .
CASGQGAWNSPLHF TGTGCCAGCGGACAGGGGGCTTGGAATTCACCCCTCCACTTT TRBV5-4 . TRBJ1-6 TRBD1
CSGSGGVSYNEQFF TGCAGCGGTAGCGGGGGCGTCTCCTACAATGAGCAGTTCTTC TRBV29-1 . TRBJ2-1 TRBD2
CASSVVGQGAGEQYF TGTGCCAGCAGTGTTGTGGGACAGGGGGCGGGGGAGCAGTACTTC TRBV2 . TRBJ2-7 TRBD1
CASSFDQVGNTEAFF TGTGCCAGCAGCTTCGACCAGGTGGGGAACACTGAAGCTTTCTTT TRBV7-9 . TRBJ1-1 .
CASSQRSLASYEQYF TGCGCCAGCAGCCAAAGAAGCCTAGCTTCGTACGAGCAGTACTTC TRBV4-3 . TRBJ2-7 .
CASKQSPSGVGELFF TGTGCCAGCAAACAATCGCCTAGCGGGGTCGGGGAGCTGTTTTTT TRBV7-8 . TRBJ2-2 TRBD2
CAINGDRGPPGANVLTF TGTGCCATCAACGGGGACAGGGGCCCCCCTGGGGCCAACGTCCTGACTTTC TRBV10-3 once TRBJ2-6 TRBD1
CASSQWTGGTEAFF TGTGCCAGCAGCCAATGGACCGGGGGCACTGAAGCTTTCTTT TRBV14 . TRBJ1-1 .
CATTPLLGEAKNTEAFF TGTGCCACCACCCCTCTTCTCGGAGAAGCTAAAAACACTGAAGCTTTCTTT TRBV15 . TRBJ1-1 .
CASSFRLAEAEQYF TGTGCCAGCAGCTTCCGACTAGCGGAAGCCGAGCAGTACTTC TRBV7-2 . TRBJ2-7 TRBD2
CASNQGGGRFNEQFF TGTGCCAGCAACCAGGGGGGCGGCAGGTTCAATGAGCAGTTCTTC TRBV6-1 . TRBJ2-1 .
CASSLWGQGTGKLFF TGCGCCAGCAGCTTGTGGGGACAGGGTACAGGAAAACTGTTTTTT TRBV5-1 . TRBJ1-4 TRBD1
CASSGGGTEAFF TGTGCCAGCTCAGGGGGTGGCACTGAAGCTTTCTTT TRBV2 . TRBJ1-1 TRBD1
CSVGYEETQYF TGCAGCGTTGGGTATGAGGAGACCCAGTACTTC TRBV29-1 . TRBJ2-5 .
CASSPTGTLYNSPLHF TGTGCCAGCAGTCCGACAGGGACCCTCTATAATTCACCCCTCCACTTT TRBV27 once TRBJ1-6 TRBD1
CASSSRTSGGRLTDTQYF TGTGCCAGCTCATCCCGGACTAGCGGGGGGCGACTCACAGATACGCAGTATTTT TRBV18 once TRBJ2-3 TRBD2
CASSQVEQGGYEQYF TGTGCCAGCAGCCAAGTGGAACAGGGTGGTTACGAGCAGTACTTC TRBV4-2 . TRBJ2-7 .